This is a list of T cell receptor beta chains from one sample in a study of cytomegalovirus exposure and HLA in healthy donors. Produced via immunoSEQ multiplex PCR; TCRdb's table is partial and in-frame only. The table has about 170,000 clones, about 89% seen once. The sample consisted of PBMCs. The receptors were sampled from a man aged 18 to 29 in good health and CMV-seropositive. Both conserved end residues are part of each CDR3. A D gene is named only where the DNA matches it firmly. For some rows the clone size is stated as once, few or many, or as a class when expanded; others skip it.

v_call: TRBV27
j_call: TRBJ2-7
d_call: TRBD2
clone_size: NA
cdr3_aa: CASSIQLAYEQYF
cdr3_nt: TGTGCCAGCAGTATCCAACTAGCGTACGAGCAGTACTTC

v_call: TRBV7-2
j_call: TRBJ2-5
d_call: NA
clone_size: NA
cdr3_aa: CASSLVAGRETQYF
cdr3_nt: TGTGCCAGCAGCTTAGTCGCAGGGAGGGAGACCCAGTACTTC

v_call: TRBV5-1
j_call: TRBJ1-1
d_call: TRBD1
clone_size: NA
cdr3_aa: CASSLDRGPNTEAFF
cdr3_nt: TGCGCCAGCAGCTTGGACAGGGGTCCGAACACTGAAGCTTTCTTT

v_call: TRBV29-1
j_call: TRBJ2-3
d_call: TRBD2
clone_size: NA
cdr3_aa: CSVGLAGITDTQYF
cdr3_nt: TGCAGCGTTGGACTAGCGGGGATAACAGATACGCAGTATTTT

v_call: TRBV7-5
j_call: TRBJ2-3
d_call: NA
clone_size: NA
cdr3_aa: CARSLYPGFTDTQYF
cdr3_nt: TGTGCCAGAAGCTTATATCCGGGGTTCACAGATACGCAGTATTTT

v_call: TRBV6-5
j_call: TRBJ1-2
d_call: TRBD1
clone_size: NA
cdr3_aa: CASRTGARGYTF
cdr3_nt: TGTGCCAGCAGGACAGGGGCACGGGGCTACACCTTC

v_call: TRBV4-1
j_call: TRBJ2-3
d_call: TRBD1
clone_size: NA
cdr3_aa: CASKQITGGTDTQYF
cdr3_nt: TGCGCCAGCAAACAAATTACAGGGGGCACAGATACGCAGTATTTT

v_call: TRBV9
j_call: TRBJ2-7
d_call: TRBD2
clone_size: NA
cdr3_aa: CASSGKSGSGEQYF
cdr3_nt: TGTGCCAGCAGCGGGAAAAGCGGGAGTGGCGAGCAGTACTTC

v_call: TRBV7-9
j_call: TRBJ2-2
d_call: NA
clone_size: NA
cdr3_aa: CASSLGGTITGELFF
cdr3_nt: TGTGCCAGCAGCTTAGGGGGCACGATCACCGGGGAGCTGTTTTTT

v_call: TRBV7-9
j_call: TRBJ2-7
d_call: TRBD1
clone_size: few
cdr3_aa: CASSLEVQGKEQYF
cdr3_nt: TGTGCCAGCAGCTTAGAAGTACAGGGGAAAGAGCAGTACTTC

v_call: TRBV7-2
j_call: TRBJ2-2
d_call: NA
clone_size: few
cdr3_aa: CASSLAGLTGELFF
cdr3_nt: TGTGCCAGCAGCTTAGCGGGGCTAACCGGGGAGCTGTTTTTT

v_call: TRBV2
j_call: TRBJ1-3
d_call: NA
clone_size: once
cdr3_aa: CASSERETGNTIYF
cdr3_nt: TGTGCCAGCAGTGAGAGGGAGACTGGAAACACCATATATTTT

v_call: TRBV4-3
j_call: TRBJ1-1
d_call: NA
clone_size: NA
cdr3_aa: CASSQGGLNTEAFF
cdr3_nt: TGCGCCAGCAGCCAGGGGGGGCTGAACACTGAAGCTTTCTTT

v_call: TRBV6-4
j_call: TRBJ2-1
d_call: NA
clone_size: many
cdr3_aa: CASSDSDKSSYNEQFF
cdr3_nt: TGTGCCAGCAGTGACTCAGATAAGAGCTCCTACAATGAGCAGTTCTTC

v_call: TRBV5-1
j_call: TRBJ2-5
d_call: NA
clone_size: NA
cdr3_aa: CASSFAGYGETQYF
cdr3_nt: TGCGCCAGCAGCTTCGCAGGGTATGGGGAGACCCAGTACTTC

v_call: TRBV5-6
j_call: TRBJ2-1
d_call: NA
clone_size: NA
cdr3_aa: CASSFNYNEQFF
cdr3_nt: TGTGCCAGCAGCTTTAACTACAATGAGCAGTTCTTC

v_call: TRBV10-3
j_call: TRBJ2-1
d_call: NA
clone_size: NA
cdr3_aa: CAISVGGNEQFF
cdr3_nt: TGTGCCATCAGTGTCGGGGGCAATGAGCAGTTCTTC

v_call: TRBV5-6
j_call: TRBJ1-5
d_call: TRBD1
clone_size: NA
cdr3_aa: CASSLALTGDQPQHF
cdr3_nt: TGTGCCAGCAGCCTTGCCCTTACAGGGGACCAGCCCCAGCATTTT

v_call: TRBV7-9
j_call: TRBJ1-1
d_call: NA
clone_size: NA
cdr3_aa: CASSSNRDVRMNTEAFF
cdr3_nt: TGTGCCAGCAGCTCCAACAGGGATGTAAGGATGAACACTGAAGCTTTCTTT

v_call: TRBV7-3
j_call: TRBJ2-1
d_call: TRBD2
clone_size: once
cdr3_aa: CASSFTGLSGGGGRNNEQFF
cdr3_nt: TGTGCCAGCAGCTTTACAGGGCTAAGTGGAGGCGGGGGGAGGAACAATGAGCAGTTCTTC

v_call: TRBV5-6
j_call: TRBJ2-1
d_call: NA
clone_size: NA
cdr3_aa: CASSYLTRVAAIYNEQFF
cdr3_nt: TGTGCCAGCAGCTACCTAACTCGAGTAGCGGCAATCTACAATGAGCAGTTCTTC

v_call: TRBV9
j_call: TRBJ1-6
d_call: NA
clone_size: few
cdr3_aa: CASSPSPQLEALHF
cdr3_nt: TGTGCCAGCAGCCCTTCCCCCCAATTGGAGGCCCTCCACTTT

v_call: TRBV5-1
j_call: TRBJ2-7
d_call: NA
clone_size: NA
cdr3_aa: CASSTPGLSYEQYF
cdr3_nt: TGCGCCAGCAGCACGCCGGGACTGTCCTACGAGCAGTACTTC

v_call: TRBV27
j_call: TRBJ2-1
d_call: NA
clone_size: NA
cdr3_aa: CASSWQGGEQFF
cdr3_nt: TGTGCCAGCAGCTGGCAGGGGGGCGAGCAGTTCTTC

v_call: TRBV7-6
j_call: TRBJ2-5
d_call: NA
clone_size: NA
cdr3_aa: CASSPDLGETQYF
cdr3_nt: TGTGCCAGCAGCCCTGACTTGGGAGAGACCCAGTACTTC

v_call: TRBV28
j_call: TRBJ1-1
d_call: NA
clone_size: few
cdr3_aa: CASRDSQNTEAFF
cdr3_nt: TGTGCCAGCAGGGACAGTCAGAACACTGAAGCTTTCTTT

v_call: TRBV29-1
j_call: TRBJ1-2
d_call: NA
clone_size: NA
cdr3_aa: CSVEDRGYGYTF
cdr3_nt: TGCAGCGTTGAAGATCGGGGGTACGGCTACACCTTC

v_call: TRBV18
j_call: TRBJ2-5
d_call: NA
clone_size: NA
cdr3_aa: CASSPSGGKYF
cdr3_nt: TGTGCCAGCTCACCGTCAGGCGGGAAGTACTTC

v_call: TRBV7-8
j_call: TRBJ2-3
d_call: NA
clone_size: NA
cdr3_aa: CASSYGLYTDTQYF
cdr3_nt: TGTGCCAGCAGCTATGGACTATACACCGATACGCAGTATTTT

v_call: TRBV6-5
j_call: TRBJ2-7
d_call: TRBD1
clone_size: few
cdr3_aa: CASSYGWTGESEQYF
cdr3_nt: TGTGCCAGCAGCTACGGCTGGACAGGGGAGAGCGAGCAGTACTTC

v_call: TRBV12-5
j_call: TRBJ2-7
d_call: NA
clone_size: NA
cdr3_aa: CASGLEGHLEQYF
cdr3_nt: TGTGCTAGTGGTTTGGAGGGACACCTTGAGCAGTACTTC

v_call: TRBV6-5
j_call: TRBJ2-7
d_call: TRBD1
clone_size: NA
cdr3_aa: CASGPGTGVSYEQYF
cdr3_nt: TGTGCCAGCGGGCCCGGGACAGGGGTGTCCTACGAGCAGTACTTC

v_call: TRBV7-8
j_call: TRBJ1-2
d_call: NA
clone_size: NA
cdr3_aa: CASSLDILGNYGYTF
cdr3_nt: TGTGCCAGCAGCCTGGACATCTTGGGGAACTATGGCTACACCTTC

v_call: TRBV5-1
j_call: TRBJ2-3
d_call: TRBD2
clone_size: NA
cdr3_aa: CASSQSGVGTDTQYF
cdr3_nt: TGCGCCAGCAGCCAGAGCGGGGTGGGGACAGATACGCAGTATTTT

v_call: TRBV18
j_call: TRBJ2-7
d_call: TRBD1
clone_size: NA
cdr3_aa: CASSPMSGTASYEQYF
cdr3_nt: TGTGCCAGCTCACCGATGTCCGGGACAGCGTCCTACGAGCAGTACTTC

v_call: TRBV10-3
j_call: TRBJ2-7
d_call: TRBD1
clone_size: NA
cdr3_aa: CAISDGTGTYEQYF
cdr3_nt: TGTGCCATCAGTGATGGGACAGGGACCTACGAGCAGTACTTC

v_call: TRBV5-1
j_call: TRBJ1-2
d_call: NA
clone_size: NA
cdr3_aa: CASSLGPEKGSTF
cdr3_nt: TGCGCCAGCAGCCTTGGGCCAGAAAAAGGCTCCACCTTC

v_call: TRBV14
j_call: TRBJ2-7
d_call: TRBD2
clone_size: NA
cdr3_aa: CASSLLGLAGEEQYF
cdr3_nt: TGTGCCAGCAGCCTTTTAGGACTAGCGGGAGAAGAGCAGTACTTC

v_call: TRBV18
j_call: TRBJ1-2
d_call: NA
clone_size: NA
cdr3_aa: CASSPPTVNYGYTF
cdr3_nt: TGTGCCAGCTCACCACCGACAGTCAACTATGGCTACACCTTC

v_call: TRBV28
j_call: TRBJ2-7
d_call: NA
clone_size: NA
cdr3_aa: CASKGFSYEQYF
cdr3_nt: TGTGCCAGCAAGGGGTTCTCCTACGAGCAGTACTTC

v_call: TRBV7-8
j_call: TRBJ2-7
d_call: NA
clone_size: NA
cdr3_aa: CASSSRGGYEQYF
cdr3_nt: TGTGCCAGCAGCTCGAGGGGAGGCTACGAGCAGTACTTC

v_call: TRBV7-2
j_call: TRBJ1-4
d_call: TRBD1
clone_size: once
cdr3_aa: CASSSRTGGEKLFF
cdr3_nt: TGTGCCAGCAGCTCCCGGACAGGGGGTGAAAAACTGTTTTTT

v_call: TRBV4-3
j_call: TRBJ2-1
d_call: TRBD2
clone_size: few
cdr3_aa: CASSQMLAEVNEQFF
cdr3_nt: TGCGCCAGCAGCCAGATGCTAGCGGAAGTCAATGAGCAGTTCTTC

v_call: TRBV19
j_call: TRBJ2-3
d_call: NA
clone_size: NA
cdr3_aa: CASSIRRAKGDSALTDTQYF
cdr3_nt: TGTGCCAGTAGTATAAGAAGGGCGAAAGGAGACAGCGCCCTCACAGATACGCAGTATTTT

v_call: TRBV2
j_call: TRBJ1-1
d_call: NA
clone_size: NA
cdr3_aa: CASKAGTMNTEAFF
cdr3_nt: TGTGCCAGCAAGGCGGGGACTATGAACACTGAAGCTTTCTTT

v_call: TRBV28
j_call: TRBJ1-2
d_call: TRBD1
clone_size: NA
cdr3_aa: CASSRTGQGLSGYTF
cdr3_nt: TGTGCCAGCAGCCGAACGGGACAGGGGTTGAGTGGCTACACCTTC

v_call: TRBV28
j_call: TRBJ2-3
d_call: TRBD2
clone_size: NA
cdr3_aa: CASSSAGGLTDTQYF
cdr3_nt: TGTGCCAGCAGTTCAGCGGGAGGTCTCACAGATACGCAGTATTTT

v_call: TRBV18
j_call: TRBJ1-5
d_call: TRBD1
clone_size: once
cdr3_aa: CASSRDSNQPQHF
cdr3_nt: TGTGCCAGCTCACGGGACAGTAATCAGCCCCAGCATTTT

v_call: TRBV29-1
j_call: TRBJ2-2
d_call: NA
clone_size: NA
cdr3_aa: CSAPGHRTGELFF
cdr3_nt: TGCAGCGCCCCAGGACATCGCACCGGGGAGCTGTTTTTT

v_call: TRBV7-2
j_call: TRBJ2-5
d_call: NA
clone_size: NA
cdr3_aa: CASSRSYGQSQETQYF
cdr3_nt: TGTGCCAGCAGCCGATCATATGGACAGAGTCAAGAGACCCAGTACTTC

v_call: TRBV20-1
j_call: TRBJ2-7
d_call: NA
clone_size: NA
cdr3_aa: CSAGLAYEQYF
cdr3_nt: TGCAGTGCGGGACTTGCCTACGAGCAGTACTTC

v_call: TRBV27
j_call: TRBJ2-1
d_call: TRBD2
clone_size: NA
cdr3_aa: CASSPSGRARSYNEQFF
cdr3_nt: TGTGCCAGCAGTCCCAGCGGGAGGGCCCGCTCCTACAATGAGCAGTTCTTC

v_call: TRBV15
j_call: TRBJ2-1
d_call: TRBD2
clone_size: NA
cdr3_aa: CATSIEREVTYNEQFF
cdr3_nt: TGTGCCACCAGTATAGAGCGGGAGGTAACCTACAATGAGCAGTTCTTC

v_call: TRBV14
j_call: TRBJ2-3
d_call: NA
clone_size: NA
cdr3_aa: CASRGTASSTDTQYF
cdr3_nt: TGTGCCAGCAGGGGGACTGCCTCTAGCACAGATACGCAGTATTTT

v_call: TRBV4-2
j_call: TRBJ2-3
d_call: TRBD2
clone_size: NA
cdr3_aa: CASSQERENLDTQYF
cdr3_nt: TGTGCCAGCAGCCAAGAGCGGGAGAATTTAGATACGCAGTATTTT

v_call: TRBV5-1
j_call: TRBJ2-1
d_call: TRBD2
clone_size: NA
cdr3_aa: CASSLLAGRRNEQFF
cdr3_nt: TGCGCCAGCAGCTTACTAGCGGGGAGGCGGAATGAGCAGTTCTTC

v_call: TRBV19
j_call: TRBJ1-2
d_call: NA
clone_size: NA
cdr3_aa: CACFSGGYGYTF
cdr3_nt: TGTGCCTGTTTCTCTGGCGGCTATGGCTACACCTTC